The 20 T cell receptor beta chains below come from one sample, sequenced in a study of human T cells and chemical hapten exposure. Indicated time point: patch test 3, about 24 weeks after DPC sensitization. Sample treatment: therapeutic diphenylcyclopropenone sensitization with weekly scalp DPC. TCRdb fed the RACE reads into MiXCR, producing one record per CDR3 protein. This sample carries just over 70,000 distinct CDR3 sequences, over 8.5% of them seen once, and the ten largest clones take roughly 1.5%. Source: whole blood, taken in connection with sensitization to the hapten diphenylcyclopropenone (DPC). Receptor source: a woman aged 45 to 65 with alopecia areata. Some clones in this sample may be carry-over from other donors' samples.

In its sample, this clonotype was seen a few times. Here the CDR3 DNA reads TGTGCCAGCAGTACGACAGGGACAACCCTCCACTTT. Its protein product is CASSTTGTTLHF. V and J are TRBV2 and TRBJ1-6; 7 nucleotides align to TRBD1. V was pared by 5 bases and J by 14 bases, with 6 bases of the junction left unmatched. The CDR3 covers 12 residues. Germline CDR1 is SNHLY and CDR2 is FYNNEI.

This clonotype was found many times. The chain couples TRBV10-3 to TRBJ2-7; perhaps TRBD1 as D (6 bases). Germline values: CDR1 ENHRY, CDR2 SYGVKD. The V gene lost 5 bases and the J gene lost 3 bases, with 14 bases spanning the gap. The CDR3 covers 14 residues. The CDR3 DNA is TGTGCCATCAGTAACCGGGACACCGACTACGAGCAGTACTTC. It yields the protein CAISNRDTDYEQYF.

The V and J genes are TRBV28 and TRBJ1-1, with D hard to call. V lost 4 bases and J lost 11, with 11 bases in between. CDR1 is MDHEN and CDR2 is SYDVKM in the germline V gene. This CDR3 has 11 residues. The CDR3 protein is CASSSVPQAFF. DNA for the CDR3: TGTGCCAGCAGTTCGGTCCCCCAGGCTTTCTTT.

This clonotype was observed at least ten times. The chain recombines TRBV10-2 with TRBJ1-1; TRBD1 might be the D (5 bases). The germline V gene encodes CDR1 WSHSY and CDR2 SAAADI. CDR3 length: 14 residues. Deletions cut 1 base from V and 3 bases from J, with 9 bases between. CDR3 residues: CASSEWAGDTEAFF. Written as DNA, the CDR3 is TGCGCCAGCAGTGAGTGGGCGGGGGACACTGAAGCTTTCTTT.

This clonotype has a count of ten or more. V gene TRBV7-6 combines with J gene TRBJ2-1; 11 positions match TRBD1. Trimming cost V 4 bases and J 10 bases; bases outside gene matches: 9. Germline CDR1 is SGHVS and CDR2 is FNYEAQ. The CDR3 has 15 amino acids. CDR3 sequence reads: CASSSSGQGAGEQFF. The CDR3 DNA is TGTGCCAGCAGCTCCTCCGGACAGGGGGCGGGGGAGCAGTTCTTC. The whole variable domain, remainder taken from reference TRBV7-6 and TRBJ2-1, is GAGVSQSPRYKVTKRGQDVALRCDPISGHVSLYWYRQALGQGPEFLTYFNYEAQQDKSGLPNDRFSAERPEGSISTLTIQRTEQRDSAMYRCASSSSGQGAGEQFFGPGTRLTVL.

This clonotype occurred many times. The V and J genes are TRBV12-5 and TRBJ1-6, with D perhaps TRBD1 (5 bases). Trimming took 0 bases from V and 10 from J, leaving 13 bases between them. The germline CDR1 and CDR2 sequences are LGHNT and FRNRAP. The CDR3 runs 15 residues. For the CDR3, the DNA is TGTGCTAGTGGTTTGGTACTGGGGGTTGGCTCACCCCTCCACTTT. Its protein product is CASGLVLGVGSPLHF.

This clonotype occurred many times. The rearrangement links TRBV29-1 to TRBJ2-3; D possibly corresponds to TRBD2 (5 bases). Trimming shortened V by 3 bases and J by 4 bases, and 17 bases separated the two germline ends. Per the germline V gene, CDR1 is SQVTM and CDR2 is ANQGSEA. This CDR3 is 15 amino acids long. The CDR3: CSVEANSRGSDTQYF. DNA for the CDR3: TGCAGCGTTGAGGCTAACAGTCGGGGATCAGATACGCAGTATTTT.

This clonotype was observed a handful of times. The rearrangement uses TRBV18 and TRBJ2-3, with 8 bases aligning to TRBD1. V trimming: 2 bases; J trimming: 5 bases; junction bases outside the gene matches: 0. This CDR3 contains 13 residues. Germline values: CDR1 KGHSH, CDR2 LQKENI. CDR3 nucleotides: TGTGCCAGCTCACCAGGACAGGGAGATACGCAGTATTTT. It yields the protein CASSPGQGDTQYF.

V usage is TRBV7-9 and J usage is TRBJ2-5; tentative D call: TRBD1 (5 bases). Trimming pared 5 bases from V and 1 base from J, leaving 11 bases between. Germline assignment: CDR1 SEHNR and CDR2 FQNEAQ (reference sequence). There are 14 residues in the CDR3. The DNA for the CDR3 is TGTGCCAGCAGCGTTGGACAAGCCCAAGAGACCCAGTACTTC. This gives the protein CASSVGQAQETQYF. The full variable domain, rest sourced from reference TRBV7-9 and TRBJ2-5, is DTGVSQNPRHKITKRGQNVTFRCDPISEHNRLYWYRQTLGQGPEFLTYFQNEAQLEKSRLLSDRFSAERPKGSFSTLEIQRTEQGDSAMYLCASSVGQAQETQYFGPGTRLLVL.

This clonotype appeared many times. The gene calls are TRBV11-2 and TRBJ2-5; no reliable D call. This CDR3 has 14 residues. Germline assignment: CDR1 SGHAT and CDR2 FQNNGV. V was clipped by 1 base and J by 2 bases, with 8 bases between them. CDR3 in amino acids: CASSLGSSQETQYF. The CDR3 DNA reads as TGTGCCAGCAGCTTAGGGTCCAGTCAAGAGACCCAGTACTTC.

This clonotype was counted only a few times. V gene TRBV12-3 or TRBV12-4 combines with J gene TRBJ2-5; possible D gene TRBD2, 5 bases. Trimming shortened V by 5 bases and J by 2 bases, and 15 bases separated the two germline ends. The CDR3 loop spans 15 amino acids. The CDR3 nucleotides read TGTGCCAGCAGTCAGTACTCAGCGGAGCAAGAGACCCAGTACTTC. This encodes CASSQYSAEQETQYF.

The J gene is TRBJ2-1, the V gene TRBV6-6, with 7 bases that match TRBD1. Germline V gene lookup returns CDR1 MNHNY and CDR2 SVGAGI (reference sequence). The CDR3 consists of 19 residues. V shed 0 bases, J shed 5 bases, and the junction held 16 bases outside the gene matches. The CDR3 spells CASSYSKYTYLGTDNEQFF. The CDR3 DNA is TGTGCCAGCAGTTACTCGAAGTACACCTATTTAGGGACAGACAATGAGCAGTTCTTC.

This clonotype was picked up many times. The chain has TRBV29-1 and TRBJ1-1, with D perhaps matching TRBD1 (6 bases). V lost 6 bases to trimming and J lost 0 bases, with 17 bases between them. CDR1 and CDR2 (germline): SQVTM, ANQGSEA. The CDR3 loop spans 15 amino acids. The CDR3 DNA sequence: TGCAGCGTGAGGAGGACAGCTTCCATGAACACTGAAGCTTTCTTT. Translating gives CSVRRTASMNTEAFF.

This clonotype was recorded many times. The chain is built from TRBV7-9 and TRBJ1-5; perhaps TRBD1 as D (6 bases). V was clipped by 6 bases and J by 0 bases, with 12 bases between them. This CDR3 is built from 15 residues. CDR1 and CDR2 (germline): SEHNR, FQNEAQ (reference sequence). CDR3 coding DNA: TGTGCCAGCAGTCCACAGGGTGGTAGCAATCAGCCCCAGCATTTT. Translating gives CASSPQGGSNQPQHF.

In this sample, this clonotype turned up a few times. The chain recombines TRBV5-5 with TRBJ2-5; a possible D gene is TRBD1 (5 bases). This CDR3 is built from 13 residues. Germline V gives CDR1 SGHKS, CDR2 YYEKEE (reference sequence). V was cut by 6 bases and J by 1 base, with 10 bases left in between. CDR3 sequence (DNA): TGTGCCAGCACCGACAGAGGCCAAGAGACCCAGTACTTC. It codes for CASTDRGQETQYF. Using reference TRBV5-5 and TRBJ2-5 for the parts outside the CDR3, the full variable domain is DAGVTQSPTHLIKTRGQQVTLRCSPISGHKSVSWYQQVLGQGPQFIFQYYEKEERGRGNFPDRFSARQFPNYSSELNVNALLLGDSALYLCASTDRGQETQYFGPGTRLLVL.

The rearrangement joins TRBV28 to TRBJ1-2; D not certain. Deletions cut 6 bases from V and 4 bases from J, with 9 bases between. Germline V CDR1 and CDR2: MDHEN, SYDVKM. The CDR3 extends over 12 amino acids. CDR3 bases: TGTGCCAGCAGGACGGAGAGCTATGGCTACACCTTC. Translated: CASRTESYGYTF.

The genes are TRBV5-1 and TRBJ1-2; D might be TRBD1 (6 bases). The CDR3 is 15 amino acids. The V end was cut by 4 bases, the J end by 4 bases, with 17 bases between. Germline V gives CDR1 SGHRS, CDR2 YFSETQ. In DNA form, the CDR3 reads TGCGCCAGCAGCCCGGGGGCAGGGGTTACCTATGGCTACACCTTC. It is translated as CASSPGAGVTYGYTF.

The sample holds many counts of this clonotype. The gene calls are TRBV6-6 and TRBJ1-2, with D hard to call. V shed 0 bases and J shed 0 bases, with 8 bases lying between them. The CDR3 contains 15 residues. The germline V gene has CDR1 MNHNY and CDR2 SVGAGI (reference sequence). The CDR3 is CASSYSGDPNYGYTF. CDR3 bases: TGTGCCAGCAGTTACTCGGGAGATCCTAACTATGGCTACACCTTC.

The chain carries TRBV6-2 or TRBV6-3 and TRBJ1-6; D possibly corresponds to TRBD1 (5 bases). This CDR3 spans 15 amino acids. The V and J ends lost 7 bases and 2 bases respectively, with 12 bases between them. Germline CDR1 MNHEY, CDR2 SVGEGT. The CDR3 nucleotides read TGTGCCAGCATCTACAGGAGCCCCTATAATTCACCCCTCCACTTT. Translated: CASIYRSPYNSPLHF.

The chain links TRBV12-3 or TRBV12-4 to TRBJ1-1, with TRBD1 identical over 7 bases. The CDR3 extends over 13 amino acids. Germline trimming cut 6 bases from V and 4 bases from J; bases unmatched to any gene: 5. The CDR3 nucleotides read TGTGCCAGCAGCACTCAGGGGGGCACTGAAGCTTTCTTT. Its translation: CASSTQGGTEAFF.